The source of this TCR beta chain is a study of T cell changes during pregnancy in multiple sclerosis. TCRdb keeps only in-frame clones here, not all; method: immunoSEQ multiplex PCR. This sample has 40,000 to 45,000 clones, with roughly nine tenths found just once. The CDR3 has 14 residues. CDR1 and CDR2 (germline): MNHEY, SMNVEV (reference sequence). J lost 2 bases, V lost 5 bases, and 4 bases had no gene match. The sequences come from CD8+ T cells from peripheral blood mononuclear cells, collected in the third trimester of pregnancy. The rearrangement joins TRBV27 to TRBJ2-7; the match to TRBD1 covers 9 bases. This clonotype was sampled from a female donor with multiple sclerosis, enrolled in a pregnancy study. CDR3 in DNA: TGTGCCAGCAGTCTGGGACAGGGCACCTACGAGCAGTACTTC. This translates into CASSLGQGTYEQYF.